The present T cell receptor beta chain was sequenced within a study of blood T cell repertoires in COVID-19 (dated by TCRdb to 2018 to 2021). With regard to the full study: Samples from collaborators originated in the United States, Italy and Spain and spanned both the acute and convalescent phases of COVID-19. The samples were drawn from two sources: the first 160 participants of the ongoing ImmuneRACE study, and 1,254 subjects contributed by 6 global collaborators. Subjects who had been exposed to COVID-19, were actively infected with it, or had recovered from it provided the deeply sampled blood TCRbeta repertoires that made up the dataset. A de-identified subject ID, COVID-19 status, age in years and sex were almost always included in the sample metadata. HLA class I and class II types, where available, came from metadata supplied by the sample provider rather than from assay-based typing. A freely available public database, intended as a resource for researchers studying the immune response to SARS-CoV-2, is where the repertoires were released. The prospective study material was composed of cDNA or gDNA derived from T cells, B-cell-depleted T cells, or PBMCs. Study-wide findings and limitations: How much clinical and demographic metadata was included differed by source and by participant, and the metadata was provided uncurated.

Trimming costs V 2 bases and J 6 bases, and their ends lie 13 bases apart. From the germline V gene, CDR1 is KGHDR and CDR2 is SFDVKD. Including cysteine and phenylalanine, the CDR3 has 15 amino acids. Solely the CDR3 DNA is kept, with 45 bases framed from the first base. TCRbeta CDR3 regions were amplified from genomic DNA using the immunoSEQ Assay, a bias-controlled multiplex PCR. In the paper's pipeline: The number of nucleated cells in each sample was estimated from the amplification of reference gene primers within the assay. To quantify the absolute abundance of each unique TCRbeta CDR3 rearrangement, sequence reads were collapsed and filtered. For each sample, productive Simpson clonality was calculated by taking the square root of Simpson's diversity index across productive rearrangements. This is the immuneACCESS table as TCRdb keeps it, with only in-frame sequences that have V and J called. A part of the clones is gone; compared with another copy, unresolved V genes explain less than half, and the rest is unexplained. V and J calls and clone size follow that table, whereas D and trimming were derived from the DNA. Recorded for this sample are approximately 200,000 clones; roughly 77% of them occurred a single time. The biggest ten clones account for approximately 6% of the sample.

In its sample, this clone was seen once. Its specific antigen is unknown. It has no much larger one-base neighbor in the sample; base qualities were not kept. In Seattle, one collaborating source enrolled patients while the infection was active and tracked those patients longitudinally over the course of disease. Whole blood was collected in K2EDTA tubes by collaborating institutions according to the institutions' own protocols. For TCRbeta analysis, collaborators shipped samples as frozen whole blood, isolated PBMCs, or DNA extracted from either of those sample types. The rearranged segments are TRBV24-1 and TRBJ2-1; TRBD1 is a weak D gene call, 7 bases matching. The source of this sequence is a woman in her forties with COVID-19, enrolled during active disease. The specimen sequenced was peripheral blood. The DNA is TGTGCCACCAGTGATTCGACTAGGGGGCTCAATGAGCAGTTCTTC. It specifies CATSDSTRGLNEQFF.